One and the same sample provided the 19 T cell receptor beta chains below, sequenced in a study of blood T cell repertoires in COVID-19. This table comes from immunoSEQ multiplex PCR, and its TCRdb copy is limited to in-frame clones, with some not included. The data show about 80,000 clones, about 91% seen once. Sequenced material: peripheral blood. All receptors derive from a man aged 70 or older with active or convalescent COVID-19.

The genes are TRBV3-1 (or the pseudogene TRBV3-2) and TRBJ1-1; D remains ambiguous. CDR3 length: 18 amino acids. Germline V gene lookup returns CDR1 LGHDT and CDR2 YNNKEL (reference sequence). The V gene lost 0 bases and the J gene lost 1 base, with 18 bases spanning the gap. CDR3 sequence reads: CASSQDHPQNAPNTEAFF. The CDR3 nucleotides are TGTGCCAGCAGCCAAGATCATCCGCAGAACGCACCGAACACTGAAGCTTTCTTT.

The rearrangement uses TRBV30 and TRBJ1-5; TRBD1 is a possible D gene (5 bases). Germline values: CDR1 GTSNPN, CDR2 SVGIG (reference sequence). V gave up 1 base and J gave up 7 bases, with 11 bases separating them. The CDR3 runs to 13 residues. For the CDR3, the DNA is TGTGCCTGGAGTGCGGGGGTCCGACAGCCCCAGCATTTT. Its protein product is CAWSAGVRQPQHF.

The V call is TRBV19, the J call TRBJ1-5; a possible D gene is TRBD1 (6 bases). The CDR3 sequence is 15 residues long. In germline, CDR1 is LNHDA, CDR2 SQIVND (reference sequence). With 5 bases removed from V and 6 bases from J, the gap between germline ends came to 17 bases. The CDR3 region is CASSSSGTPTQPQHF. The CDR3 coding sequence is TGTGCCAGTAGTTCCTCCGGGACACCAACTCAGCCCCAGCATTTT.

This chain joins TRBV6-5 and TRBJ1-1; 8 positions agree with TRBD1. The J segment lost 4 bases and the V segment lost 2 bases, leaving 3 bases of the junction unmatched. Germline V CDR1 and CDR2: MNHEY, SVGAGI. The CDR3 runs to 14 residues. The CDR3 DNA sequence: TGTGCCAGCAGTTACAACAGGGGGACCACTGAAGCTTTCTTT. This encodes CASSYNRGTTEAFF.

The V and J genes are TRBV30 and TRBJ1-6, with D perhaps TRBD1 (5 bases). This CDR3 is built from 15 residues. Trimming stripped 1 base from V and 6 bases from J, with 13 bases between. CDR1 is GTSNPN, CDR2 SVGIG, per germline (reference sequence). CDR3 nucleotide sequence: TGTGCCTGGAGTGCGACAGCGCGGGGTAATTCACCCCTCCACTTT. Protein product: CAWSATARGNSPLHF.

The chain joins TRBV9 to TRBJ1-4, with TRBD1 matching 8 bases. J was trimmed by 6 bases and V by 4 bases; bases with no gene match: 11. Germline V gene sequence: CDR1 SGDLS, CDR2 YYNGEE. CDR3 length equals 16 residues. This chain's CDR3 is CASSLEGGTGYEKLFF. CDR3 sequence (DNA): TGTGCCAGCAGCCTAGAGGGTGGGACAGGATATGAAAAACTGTTTTTT.

V usage is TRBV7-2 and J usage is TRBJ1-4, with D maybe TRBD1 (5 bases). The V gene lost 5 bases and the J gene lost 8 bases, with 21 bases spanning the gap. Germline CDR1 reads SGHTA; CDR2 reads FQGNSA. The CDR3 is 16 amino acids. The CDR3: CASSTRQRAHEEKLFF. CDR3 sequence (DNA): TGTGCCAGCAGCACAAGACAGCGGGCACATGAGGAAAAACTGTTTTTT.

The V gene is TRBV5-1, the J gene TRBJ2-1; D perhaps matches TRBD2 (5 bases). Trimming removed 1 base from V and 6 bases from J, with 17 bases in between. The germline CDR1 and CDR2 sequences are SGHRS and YFSETQ. The CDR3 loop spans 16 amino acids. The CDR3 sequence is CASSLSVLEGSNEQFF. The CDR3 DNA is TGCGCCAGCAGCTTGAGTGTCCTAGAAGGGAGCAATGAGCAGTTCTTC. The variable domain in full, completed from reference TRBV5-1 and TRBJ2-1, reads KAGVTQTPRYLIKTRGQQVTLSCSPISGHRSVSWYQQTPGQGLQFLFEYFSETQRNKGNFPGRFSGRQFSNSRSEMNVSTLELGDSALYLCASSLSVLEGSNEQFFGPGTRLTVL.

The V and J genes are TRBV7-2 and TRBJ1-2; maybe TRBD1 (6 bases). V was cut by 5 bases and J by 1 base, with 11 bases left in between. This CDR3 is built from 14 residues. In germline, CDR1 is SGHTA, CDR2 FQGNSA. CDR3 bases: TGTGCCAGCAGCCCAGGACAGATTAACTATGGCTACACCTTC. Its translation is CASSPGQINYGYTF.

This chain connects TRBV4-2 to TRBJ1-5; D is possibly TRBD1 (5 bases). The germline V gene has CDR1 LGHNA and CDR2 YNFKEQ. The V and J ends lost 0 bases and 4 bases respectively, with 10 bases between them. The CDR3 spans 15 residues. The CDR3: CASSQESGGNQPQHF. In DNA, the CDR3 is TGTGCCAGCAGCCAAGAAAGTGGGGGGAATCAGCCCCAGCATTTT.

This clone was observed once. The J gene is TRBJ2-1, the V gene TRBV4-1, with 8 positions matching TRBD1. The CDR3 contains 16 residues. With 6 bases clipped from V and 5 bases from J, the junction kept 12 bases outside the gene matches. Germline CDR1 MGHRA, CDR2 YSYEKL. CDR3 region: CASRPLGQGWNNEQFF. CDR3 nucleotide sequence: TGCGCCAGCAGACCTCTCGGACAGGGTTGGAACAATGAGCAGTTCTTC.

This chain joins TRBV13 and TRBJ2-1; 8 nucleotides match TRBD2. Germline CDR1 and CDR2: PRHDT and FYEKMQ (reference sequence). V was pared by 2 bases and J by 4 bases, with 4 bases of the junction left unmatched. The CDR3 sequence is 15 residues long. The CDR3: CASSLYGGAYNEQFF. The CDR3 DNA reads TGTGCCAGCAGCTTATACGGGGGGGCTTACAATGAGCAGTTCTTC.

The chain employs TRBV4-2 and TRBJ1-6; 8 bases align to TRBD1. Trimming at V came to 3 bases and at J to 8 bases, leaving 12 bases not matched to a gene. The CDR3 contains 17 residues. Germline lookup yields CDR1 LGHNA and CDR2 YNFKEQ. CDR3 residues: CASSQESDREWHSPLHF. The CDR3, as DNA: TGTGCCAGCAGCCAGGAATCGGACAGGGAGTGGCATTCACCCCTCCACTTT.

This chain joins TRBV7-2 and TRBJ2-1; TRBD1 might be the D (7 bases). The CDR3 loop spans 15 amino acids. V lost 5 bases and J lost 8, with 19 bases in between. Per germline, CDR1 SGHTA and CDR2 FQGNSA. The CDR3 loop is CASSAWRGQNDEQFF. The CDR3 DNA reads TGTGCCAGCAGCGCTTGGAGGGGACAGAACGATGAGCAGTTCTTC.

This clone was observed once. The chain uses TRBV27 and TRBJ1-2; D possibly corresponds to TRBD1 (6 bases). Between the trimmed V and J ends, which lost 5 bases and 7 bases, there was a span of 29 bases. CDR3 length: 18 residues. From germline, CDR1 is MNHEY and CDR2 SMNVEV (reference sequence). CDR3 in DNA: TGTGCCAGCAGTCTCGACAACCCGACGACGGGGGGGGCTTTTGGCTACACCTTC. This codes for CASSLDNPTTGGAFGYTF.

The CDR3 DNA reads as TGCGCCAGCAGCTTGAGGGGATTGACAGCGATCTACGAGCAGTACTTC. Protein sequence: CASSLRGLTAIYEQYF. V gene TRBV5-1 combines with J gene TRBJ2-7, with D tentatively TRBD1 (5 bases). The germline CDR1 and CDR2 sequences are SGHRS and YFSETQ. Trimming pared 1 base from V and 3 bases from J, leaving 17 bases between. This CDR3 is 16 amino acids long.

V usage is TRBV9 and J usage is TRBJ1-6; the D is unclear. Trimming removed 4 bases at V and 6 bases at J, with 8 bases between. Germline assignment: CDR1 SGDLS and CDR2 YYNGEE. The CDR3 spans 13 residues. Here the CDR3 DNA reads TGTGCCAGCAGCCCCCTAACTAATTCACCCCTCCACTTT. Amino acids: CASSPLTNSPLHF.

The rearrangement links TRBV5-1 to TRBJ2-7, with no clear D. This CDR3 has 13 amino acids. CDR1 is SGHRS, CDR2 YFSETQ, per germline. The V end was cut by 2 bases, the J end by 9 bases, with 15 bases between. DNA for the CDR3: TGCGCCAGCAGCTTTGGAACGAGGTTCGGGCAGTACTTC. Encoded protein: CASSFGTRFGQYF.

V usage is TRBV2 and J usage is TRBJ1-6, with D perhaps TRBD1 (5 bases). CDR3 length: 16 residues. The V gene's germline CDR1 is SNHLY and CDR2 FYNNEI. Trimming cost V 2 bases and J 6 bases, with 14 bases left between them. In nucleotides, the CDR3 is TGTGCCAGCAGTGAAACCTTTCAGGGACTTAATTCACCCCTCCACTTT. It encodes CASSETFQGLNSPLHF.